The source of this TCR beta chain is a study of T cell responses to AZD1222 COVID-19 vaccine. This CDR3 is built from 17 residues. V lost 1 base to trimming and J lost 5 bases; unmatched junction nucleotides: 9. The protocol was immunoSEQ multiplex PCR, while the TCRdb copy is restricted to in-frame clones and leaves out a portion. The table has more than 60,000 clones, roughly 87% seen once; the top ten hold roughly a quarter. V is TRBV5-3 and J is TRBJ1-1; 12 bases align to TRBD1. TRBV5-3 is labeled an ORF, and its function is uncertain. This receptor was identified in an adult in good health. The source was peripheral blood, collected on day 0 of AZD1222 vaccination. The CDR3 loop is CARSLPRDRGLRTEAFF. The CDR3 DNA reads as TGTGCCAGAAGCTTGCCCCGGGACAGGGGGCTTCGGACTGAAGCTTTCTTT.